Shown below are 11 T cell receptor beta chains from a single sample sequenced in a study of blood T cell repertoires in COVID-19 (dated by TCRdb to 2020 to 2021). Library creation used the immunoSEQ multiplex PCR assay. Here the immuneACCESS table is served through TCRdb, limited to in-frame sequences with V and J called. Missing clones are a known gap in these copies; in checked studies unresolved V genes cover under half, and the rest lacks a known reason. This sample is represented by approximately 170,000 clones; roughly 84% of them were singletons. The biggest ten clones account for about 11% of the sample. The sample consisted of peripheral blood. The receptors shown here come from a woman aged 80 or older with active or convalescent COVID-19.

The chain carries TRBV5-1 and TRBJ2-1; 8 bases agree with TRBD2. Germline CDR1 and CDR2: SGHRS and YFSETQ. V was clipped by 0 bases and J by 7 bases; unmatched bases: 6. This CDR3 comprises 15 residues. CDR3 amino acids: CASSLEPGGGNEQFF. CDR3 coding DNA: TGCGCCAGCAGCTTGGAGCCGGGAGGGGGGAATGAGCAGTTCTTC.

The chain carries TRBV19 and TRBJ2-2; TRBD2 agrees at 13 bases. Germline trimming cut 7 bases from V and 8 bases from J; bases unmatched to any gene: 13. Germline CDR1 LNHDA, CDR2 SQIVND (reference sequence). CDR3 size: 17 residues. The DNA of the CDR3 is TGTGCCAGTACTTCCCCGGGACTAGCGGGATTAACTGGGGAGCTGTTTTTT. Amino acid sequence: CASTSPGLAGLTGELFF.

This chain links TRBV28 with TRBJ1-5; the match to TRBD1 covers 8 bases. Trimming removed 5 bases from V and 9 bases from J; junction bases left unmatched: 12. Germline CDR1 MDHEN, CDR2 SYDVKM. CDR3 size: 15 residues. The CDR3 region is CASSPSTGDVWPQHF. The CDR3 nucleotides read TGTGCCAGCAGTCCCTCGACAGGGGACGTTTGGCCCCAGCATTTT.

The rearrangement uses TRBV5-1 and TRBJ1-2; maybe TRBD1 (6 bases). The CDR3 covers 13 residues. Germline V gives CDR1 SGHRS, CDR2 YFSETQ. Trimming shortened V by 0 bases and J by 8 bases, and 11 bases separated the two germline ends. CDR3 in amino acids: CASSLVARGGYTF. The DNA of the CDR3 is TGCGCCAGCAGCTTGGTTGCCAGGGGAGGCTACACCTTC.

The CDR3 spells CASSPLAARSTDTQYF. The CDR3 coding sequence is TGTGCCAGCAGCCCCCTAGCGGCCAGGAGCACAGATACGCAGTATTTT. This chain connects TRBV7-8 to TRBJ2-3; 7 positions agree with TRBD2. The CDR3 is 16 amino acids. The germline CDR1 and CDR2 sequences are SGHVS and FQNEAQ. V lost 5 bases to trimming and J lost 0 bases; unmatched junction nucleotides: 8.

The rearrangement links TRBV5-1 to TRBJ2-7, with TRBD2 matching 16 bases. Germline V lookup: CDR1 SGHRS, CDR2 YFSETQ. The V segment lost 3 bases and the J segment 0 bases; nucleotides outside the gene matches: 3. The CDR3 spans 17 residues. CDR3 protein: CASSSGLAGGPSYEQYF. The CDR3 region has the DNA TGCGCCAGCAGCTCGGGACTAGCGGGAGGGCCCTCCTACGAGCAGTACTTC.

The V call is TRBV5-6, the J call TRBJ1-1; 10 bases match TRBD1. Germline V gene lookup returns CDR1 SGHDT and CDR2 YYEEEE. The CDR3 extends over 12 amino acids. The junction had 3 bases not matched to a gene; V was cut back by 4 bases and J by 9 bases. The chain's CDR3 is CASSTDRGQAFF. DNA of the CDR3: TGTGCCAGCAGCACCGACAGGGGGCAAGCTTTCTTT.

The V gene is TRBV7-9, the J gene TRBJ2-3; 7 bases are shared with TRBD1. Germline CDR1 and CDR2: SEHNR and FQNEAQ (reference sequence). The CDR3 extends over 19 amino acids. The V gene end was trimmed by 5 bases and the J gene end by 1 base; junction bases not matched to a gene: 18. The CDR3 coding sequence is TGTGCCAGCAGCCGTTACTTCTCTACAGGGGTCGGGGGCACAGATACGCAGTATTTT. Protein: CASSRYFSTGVGGTDTQYF.

This clone was seen once. The genes are TRBV3-1 (or the pseudogene TRBV3-2) and TRBJ1-1, with D tentatively TRBD1 (5 bases). V lost 4 bases and J 1 base, leaving 10 bases between the germline ends. Per the germline V gene, CDR1 is LGHDT and CDR2 is YNNKEL (reference sequence). The CDR3 runs to 14 residues. CDR3 sequence reads: CASSRGRGNTEAFF. In nucleotides, the CDR3 is TGTGCCAGCAGCCGCGGGAGGGGGAACACTGAAGCTTTCTTT.

A few counts support this clone. The chain recombines TRBV28 with TRBJ2-6, with 13 nucleotides matching TRBD2. Germline trimming cut 4 bases from V and 1 base from J; bases unmatched to any gene: 16. The CDR3 has 22 residues. Per the germline V gene, CDR1 is MDHEN and CDR2 is SYDVKM. This CDR3 is CASSSRDLRTSGRGSGANVLTF. The CDR3 coding sequence is TGTGCCAGCAGTTCCCGGGACCTCCGGACTAGCGGGAGAGGGTCTGGGGCCAACGTCCTGACTTTC.

V usage is TRBV6-5 and J usage is TRBJ2-1; TRBD2 matches 9 bases. There are 15 residues in the CDR3. Germline CDR1 MNHEY, CDR2 SVGAGI. The V and J ends lost 9 bases and 5 bases, in that order; junction bases with no gene match: 11. The CDR3 loop reads CASVRETSGNNEQFF. In DNA form, the CDR3 reads TGTGCCAGTGTCCGGGAGACTAGCGGTAACAATGAGCAGTTCTTC.